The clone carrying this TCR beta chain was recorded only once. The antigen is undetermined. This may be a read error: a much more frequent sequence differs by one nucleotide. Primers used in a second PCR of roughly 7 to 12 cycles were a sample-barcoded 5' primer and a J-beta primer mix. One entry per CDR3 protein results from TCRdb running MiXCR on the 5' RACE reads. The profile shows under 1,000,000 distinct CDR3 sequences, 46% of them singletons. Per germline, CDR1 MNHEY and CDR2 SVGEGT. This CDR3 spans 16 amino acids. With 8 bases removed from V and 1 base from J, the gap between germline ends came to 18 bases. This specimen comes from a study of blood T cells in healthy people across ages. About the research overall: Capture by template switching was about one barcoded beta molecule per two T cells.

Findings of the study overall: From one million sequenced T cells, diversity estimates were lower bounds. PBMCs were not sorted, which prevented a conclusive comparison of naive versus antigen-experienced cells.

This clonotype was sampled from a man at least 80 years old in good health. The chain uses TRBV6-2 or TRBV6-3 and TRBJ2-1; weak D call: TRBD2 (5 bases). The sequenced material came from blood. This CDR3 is CASGTGKEYSYNEQFF. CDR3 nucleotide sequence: TGTGCCAGCGGCACCGGGAAGGAATATTCCTACAATGAGCAGTTCTTC.